Listed below are T cell receptor beta chains from one sample, sequenced in a study of blood T cell repertoires in COVID-19. The method was immunoSEQ multiplex PCR; TCRdb's version includes in-frame clones alone and lacks a portion of them. This sample has 280,000 or so clones, with approximately 89% found just once. The sequenced sample consisted of peripheral blood. Every receptor here comes from a woman in her sixties or seventies with acute or convalescent COVID-19. Each CDR3 is given with its conserved first and last residue. A D gene is named only where the DNA matches it firmly. Only some rows state a clone size, as once, few, many or a class for expanded clones.

size	V	D	J	DNA	CDR3
NA	TRBV5-1	TRBD2	TRBJ2-2	TGCGCCAGCAGCCCGACTAGCGGGGGAACCGGGGAGCTGTTTTTT	CASSPTSGGTGELFF
few	TRBV29-1	TRBD1	TRBJ2-3	TGCAGCGTTTCCCCGGACAGGGAGACAGATACGCAGTATTTT	CSVSPDRETDTQYF
NA	TRBV2	NA	TRBJ2-1	TGTGCCAGCAGTGAAATGGGTTCCTTAGCGGTCTACAATGAGCAGTTCTTC	CASSEMGSLAVYNEQFF
NA	TRBV11-2	NA	TRBJ1-4	TGTGCCAGCAGCTTAGTTGGTATGCGGGGACTGTATGAAAAACTGTTTTTT	CASSLVGMRGLYEKLFF
NA	TRBV30	TRBD2	TRBJ2-3	TGTGCCTGGAATAACCTAGCGGGAGCGGTTACGCAGTATTTT	CAWNNLAGAVTQYF
NA	TRBV7-6	NA	TRBJ1-5	TGTGCCAGCAGCCGGGACATCCTTAGCAATCAGCCCCAGCATTTT	CASSRDILSNQPQHF
once	TRBV7-9	NA	TRBJ1-1	TGTGCCAGCAGCTTAGAATCGGTGAACACTGAAGCTTTCTTT	CASSLESVNTEAFF
NA	TRBV3-1/TRBV3-2	NA	TRBJ1-5	TGTGCCAGCAGCAAGGGACAATATAGCAATCAGCCCCAGCATTTT	CASSKGQYSNQPQHF
NA	TRBV19	TRBD1	TRBJ1-5	TGTGCCAGTAGTGACCAGGGGGCACAGCCCCAGCATTTT	CASSDQGAQPQHF
NA	TRBV23-1	NA	TRBJ2-4	TGCGCCAGCAGTATGCGCCGTCTGGCCAAAAACATTCAGTACTTC	CASSMRRLAKNIQYF
few	TRBV18	TRBD1	TRBJ2-7	TGTGCCAGCTGGGGACAGGGGGCCTACGAGCAGTACTTC	CASWGQGAYEQYF
NA	TRBV19	NA	TRBJ1-4	TGTGCCAGTAGTATTGGGTCCGCCGGGAAAACGATTAATGAAAAACTGTTTTTT	CASSIGSAGKTINEKLFF
NA	TRBV21-1	NA	TRBJ1-1	TGTGCCAGCAGCAAAGGGCCCGGAGCCAACACTGAAGCTTTCTTT	CASSKGPGANTEAFF
NA	TRBV27	TRBD2	TRBJ2-1	TGTGCCAGCAGACTAGCGGCCAGCTCCTACAATGAGCAGTTCTTC	CASRLAASSYNEQFF
once	TRBV27	TRBD1	TRBJ1-1	TGTGCCAGCAGTGCCTGGACAGGGAAGGGGAACACTGAAGCTTTCTTT	CASSAWTGKGNTEAFF
NA	TRBV28	NA	TRBJ2-7	TGTGCCAGCAGTTTCCAGAGGAGCTCCTACGAGCAGTACTTC	CASSFQRSSYEQYF
NA	TRBV12-3/TRBV12-4	NA	TRBJ1-2	TGTGCCAGCAGACCCAACAGGGCTGGTGGCTACACCTTC	CASRPNRAGGYTF
NA	TRBV2	TRBD1	TRBJ2-1	TGTGCCAGCAGTGATACAGGGGGCGGCTACAATGAGCAGTTCTTC	CASSDTGGGYNEQFF
NA	TRBV6-6	NA	TRBJ1-4	TGTGCCAGCAGTCCCCCCGGGGGGCTAAGTGAAAAACTGTTTTTT	CASSPPGGLSEKLFF
NA	TRBV6-5	NA	TRBJ2-1	TGTGCCAGCACCAGGACTGGAATTGAGCAGTTCTTC	CASTRTGIEQFF
NA	TRBV30	TRBD1	TRBJ1-2	TGTGCCTGGAGCGCAGGGGGGTCTAACTATGGCTACACCTTC	CAWSAGGSNYGYTF
NA	TRBV3-1/TRBV3-2	TRBD2	TRBJ2-3	TGTGCCAGCAGCCATAGCGGGAGAGGAACAGATACGCAGTATTTT	CASSHSGRGTDTQYF
NA	TRBV19	TRBD2	TRBJ2-1	TGTGCCAGTAGTGCCCGGGGGGGCATATACAATGAGCAGTTCTTC	CASSARGGIYNEQFF
NA	TRBV5-6	NA	TRBJ1-1	TGTGCCAGCAGCTTGGGACAGATCCCCAACACTGAAGCTTTCTTT	CASSLGQIPNTEAFF
few	TRBV18	NA	TRBJ2-1	TGTGCCAGCTCACCATTGGTCCAGGGTGCAACTCCCCCCTACAATGAGCAGTTCTTC	CASSPLVQGATPPYNEQFF
NA	TRBV4-3	NA	TRBJ1-4	TGCGCCAGCAGCCCTAACCCCGGGAGAACAACTAATGAAAAACTGTTTTTT	CASSPNPGRTTNEKLFF
NA	TRBV27	TRBD1	TRBJ2-6	TGTGCCAGCGCGTTAGGACAGGGGAAAGCTGGGGCCAACGTCCTGACTTTC	CASALGQGKAGANVLTF
NA	TRBV30	NA	TRBJ1-3	TGTGCCTGGAACGTACAGGGATCCTCTGGAAACACCATATATTTT	CAWNVQGSSGNTIYF
NA	TRBV5-6	NA	TRBJ1-4	TGTGCCAGCAGCACTTATACGGGTAATGAAAAACTGTTTTTT	CASSTYTGNEKLFF
NA	TRBV5-6	NA	TRBJ2-1	TGTGCCAGCAGCTTGTTAGAGGAGCAGTTCTTC	CASSLLEEQFF
NA	TRBV5-1	TRBD1	TRBJ2-2	TGCGCCAGCAGCCTCTCCGGGACAGGGGGCGCCGGGGAGCTGTTTTTT	CASSLSGTGGAGELFF
NA	TRBV28	TRBD2	TRBJ2-1	TGTGCCAGCAGTTTCCCAACTAGCGGGGGAGGGGATGAGCAGTTCTTC	CASSFPTSGGGDEQFF
NA	TRBV28	TRBD1	TRBJ2-7	TGTGCCAGCAGCCCCACCTGGGACAGGGACTCCTACGAGCAGTACTTC	CASSPTWDRDSYEQYF
NA	TRBV21-1	NA	TRBJ1-2	TGTGCCAGCAGCAAGAGAACAGGGGGCGCAATGTTAAGCTATGGCTACACCTTC	CASSKRTGGAMLSYGYTF
NA	TRBV28	TRBD1	TRBJ2-1	TGTGCCAGCAGTTTAGGGACTGCCGGGACAGGGTACGGAAATGAGCAGTTCTTC	CASSLGTAGTGYGNEQFF
once	TRBV30	TRBD2	TRBJ2-5	TGTGCCTGGAAGGGCGGGAGAAGGCAAGAGACCCAGTACTTC	CAWKGGRRQETQYF
NA	TRBV29-1	TRBD1	TRBJ2-7	TGCAGCGTTGGAGAGCGCGCAGGGGGATACGAGCAGTACTTC	CSVGERAGGYEQYF
NA	TRBV7-9	NA	TRBJ2-1	TGTGCCAGCAGCCCGGGCCCCTTGCGGGATGAGCAGTTCTTC	CASSPGPLRDEQFF
NA	TRBV19	TRBD1	TRBJ1-2	TGTGCCAGTATCGGACAGGTGGTCTATGGCTACACCTTC	CASIGQVVYGYTF
NA	TRBV28	NA	TRBJ2-2	TGTGCCAGCAGCGACCGACTTTGGAACACCGGGGAGCTGTTTTTT	CASSDRLWNTGELFF
NA	TRBV18	TRBD1	TRBJ2-5	TGTGCCAGCTCACCACTAACAGGGGGATACCAAGAGACCCAGTACTTC	CASSPLTGGYQETQYF
NA	TRBV14	NA	TRBJ1-4	TGTGCCAGCAGCCCGCCCCTGACATCAACTAATGAAAAACTGTTTTTT	CASSPPLTSTNEKLFF
NA	TRBV2	NA	TRBJ1-2	TGTGCCAGCAGCGGACAAGGGTTGGGTGGCTACACCTTC	CASSGQGLGGYTF
NA	TRBV4-1	TRBD1	TRBJ2-1	TGCGCCAGCAGCCAAGGTCAACGGACAGGGATATACAATGAGCAGTTCTTC	CASSQGQRTGIYNEQFF
NA	TRBV5-1	TRBD2	TRBJ2-5	TGCGCCAGCAGCCCTATGAGCGGGGGGGCGGGTGAGACCCAGTACTTC	CASSPMSGGAGETQYF
NA	TRBV4-1	TRBD1	TRBJ1-2	TGCGCCAGCAGCCAACAAGACCCACCGACAGGGACCAACTATGGCTACACCTTC	CASSQQDPPTGTNYGYTF
NA	TRBV2	NA	TRBJ2-7	TGTGCCAGCACCCTAGGACAGTTTCTCGAGCAGTACTTC	CASTLGQFLEQYF
once	TRBV6-5	NA	TRBJ1-1	TGTGCCAGCAGTTACTCGTCACAGAACACTGAAGCTTTCTTT	CASSYSSQNTEAFF
NA	TRBV5-8	TRBD1	TRBJ2-5	TGTGCCAGCTCCCAGGGGGGACAGGCAAAGGAGACCCAGTACTTC	CASSQGGQAKETQYF
NA	TRBV5-6	TRBD1	TRBJ1-3	TGTGCCAGCAGCCGGGACAGCTACACTTCTGGAAACACCATATATTTT	CASSRDSYTSGNTIYF
NA	TRBV18	TRBD2	TRBJ2-3	TGTGCCAGCTCACCACCATTCGCGGGGGGAGGTGATACGCAGTATTTT	CASSPPFAGGGDTQYF
NA	TRBV18	NA	TRBJ1-1	TGTGCCAGCTCACCCCTTGGGGGGGTAACTGAAGCTTTCTTT	CASSPLGGVTEAFF
NA	TRBV5-4	NA	TRBJ1-1	TGTGCCAGCAGCTTTGATCAGGGAGGCACTGAAGCTTTCTTT	CASSFDQGGTEAFF
NA	TRBV5-4	NA	TRBJ1-1	TGTGCCAGCAGCTCAATGGGACAAACGAACACTGAAGCTTTCTTT	CASSSMGQTNTEAFF
NA	TRBV6-5	TRBD2	TRBJ2-2	TGTGCCAGCGGGAACGGGGGGGAAACCGGGGAGCTGTTTTTT	CASGNGGETGELFF
NA	TRBV6-2/TRBV6-3	NA	TRBJ1-5	TGTGCCAGCAGTTACATAGCTCGCAATCAGCCCCAGCATTTT	CASSYIARNQPQHF
NA	TRBV24-1	TRBD2	TRBJ2-4	TGTGCCACCAGTGATGGCTTGAGGGAGGGCAAACCCAAAAACATTCAGTACTTC	CATSDGLREGKPKNIQYF
NA	TRBV5-1	NA	TRBJ1-6	TGCGCCAGCAGCCGGGGGAGCGATTCACCCCTCCACTTT	CASSRGSDSPLHF
NA	TRBV7-3	TRBD1	TRBJ2-3	TGTGCCAGCAGCTTAAGACGGGACAGAGACACAGATACGCAGTATTTT	CASSLRRDRDTDTQYF
NA	TRBV7-9	NA	TRBJ1-1	TGTGCCCTGGGGCGTGGATACACTGAAGCTTTCTTT	CALGRGYTEAFF